The 23 T cell receptor beta chains given below trace back to one sample, sequenced in a study of shared clonotypes between healthy human individuals. Sequenced by immunoSEQ multiplex PCR; TCRdb stores in-frame clones only, minus some. The sample includes 2 million to 2.5 million clones, more than 90% seen only once; the top ten take 0.1% to 0.15%. Material for sequencing was naive CD4+ T cells sorted from blood. Subset defined: CD45RA+ positively selected. The receptors were sampled from a man aged 18 to 30 in good health.

J is TRBJ2-5 and V is TRBV2, with D perhaps TRBD1 or TRBD2 (6 bases each). The germline gives CDR1 SNHLY, CDR2 FYNNEI. CDR3 size: 15 residues. V was shortened by 5 bases and J by 7 bases, with 20 bases between the two germline ends. This chain's CDR3 is CASSLESLEGGTQYF. CDR3 in DNA: TGTGCCAGCAGTTTAGAGTCCCTAGAGGGGGGGACCCAGTACTTC.

The CDR3 sequence is CASSYRDRALNSPLHF. CDR3 nucleotide sequence: TGTGCCAGCAGTTATAGGGACAGAGCGCTAAATTCACCCCTCCACTTT. The chain has TRBV5-6 and TRBJ1-6; 7 nucleotides agree with TRBD1. V lost 5 bases to trimming and J lost 7 bases; unmatched junction nucleotides: 12. Germline V gene lookup returns CDR1 SGHDT and CDR2 YYEEEE. The CDR3 has 16 residues.

The rearrangement joins TRBV6-6 to TRBJ2-2; 15 bases are a match to TRBD2. V lost 7 bases, J lost 8 bases, and 5 bases stayed unmatched. The CDR3 is 15 amino acids. Germline V lookup: CDR1 MNHNY, CDR2 SVGAGI (reference sequence). Here the CDR3 reads CASKGTSGRLGELFF. DNA for the CDR3: TGTGCCAGCAAGGGGACTAGCGGGAGGCTTGGGGAGCTGTTTTTT.

This chain connects TRBV28 to TRBJ2-6; 7 bases are shared with TRBD1. Germline V gives CDR1 MDHEN, CDR2 SYDVKM. The CDR3 length is 16 residues. V shed 5 bases, J shed 0 bases, and the junction held 4 bases outside the gene matches. The DNA of the CDR3 is TGTGCCAGCAGTGGACAGGCCCTCTCTGGGGCCAACGTCCTGACTTTC. Its protein is CASSGQALSGANVLTF.

The chain joins TRBV5-5 to TRBJ1-2; 8 nucleotides match TRBD1. The germline gives CDR1 SGHKS, CDR2 YYEKEE (reference sequence). Trimming at V came to 1 base and at J to 7 bases, leaving 15 bases not matched to a gene. The CDR3 is 17 residues long. The CDR3 DNA is TGTGCCAGCAGCTTGACGTCGGAGCCAGGGGGCAAGGGTGGCTACACCTTC. It translates to CASSLTSEPGGKGGYTF.

CDR3 nucleotides: TGTGCCAGCAGTCCACGGGACAGGGGGATCGGCACTGAAGCTTTCTTT. The encoded protein is CASSPRDRGIGTEAFF. The rearrangement links TRBV6-6 to TRBJ1-1, with 11 nucleotides matching TRBD1. The V gene end was trimmed by 5 bases and the J gene end by 4 bases; junction bases not matched to a gene: 9. CDR3 length: 16 amino acids. The germline V gene has CDR1 MNHNY and CDR2 SVGAGI (reference sequence).

The J gene is TRBJ2-2, the V gene TRBV5-1; D perhaps matches TRBD1 (5 bases). Trimming pared 2 bases from V and 4 bases from J, leaving 12 bases between. The CDR3 has 15 amino acids. CDR1 and CDR2 from the germline V gene are SGHRS and YFSETQ. CDR3: CASSFSPGITGELFF. CDR3 in DNA: TGCGCCAGCAGCTTTAGCCCAGGGATCACCGGGGAGCTGTTTTTT.

A word on this clone: A read error may produce the germline difference seen at one junction end. The chain is built from TRBV7-2 and TRBJ2-5; 13 bases line up with TRBD2. This CDR3 is 12 amino acids long. Germline CDR1 and CDR2: SGHTA and FQGNSA. The DNA of the CDR3 is TGTGCCAGCAGCCCGGGACTAGCGGGACTCAACTTC. Translating gives CASSPGLAGLNF.

This chain connects TRBV5-4 to TRBJ1-6; D is unclear. The V end lost 2 bases, the J end lost 4 bases, and 13 bases lay between the germline ends. The V gene's germline CDR1 is SGHNT and CDR2 YYREEE (reference sequence). The CDR3 is 16 amino acids. The CDR3 here is CASSLAGAPYNSPLHF. The CDR3 nucleotides read TGTGCCAGCAGCTTAGCAGGCGCCCCTTATAATTCACCCCTCCACTTT.

The chain has TRBV11-2 and TRBJ1-1, with D perhaps matching TRBD1 (6 bases). The ends were cut back, 1 base at V and 3 bases at J, with 18 bases in the middle. The length of the CDR3 is 17 residues. Per germline, CDR1 SGHAT and CDR2 FQNNGV. This chain's CDR3 is CASSLGALGGQYTEAFF. The DNA for the CDR3 is TGTGCCAGCAGCTTAGGGGCCTTGGGGGGCCAATACACTGAAGCTTTCTTT.

This rearrangement joins TRBV19 to TRBJ1-1; the match to TRBD1 covers 9 bases. With V trimmed by 4 bases and J by 5 bases, 5 bases remained unmatched. The CDR3 runs to 14 residues. Germline V gene lookup returns CDR1 LNHDA and CDR2 SQIVND (reference sequence). In nucleotides, the CDR3 is TGTGCCAGTAGTACAGGGACAGGGAAGACTGAAGCTTTCTTT. Translated, it gives CASSTGTGKTEAFF.

The chain combines TRBV30 with TRBJ2-4; D is possibly TRBD1 (5 bases). Germline CDR1 reads GTSNPN; CDR2 reads SVGIG (reference sequence). Trimming stripped 0 bases from V and 6 bases from J, with 9 bases between. This CDR3 has 13 amino acids. The CDR3 nucleotides read TGTGCCTGGAGTGTACAAGACAGAAACATTCAGTACTTC. It yields the protein CAWSVQDRNIQYF.

The chain joins TRBV10-3 to TRBJ1-1, with TRBD1 matching over 7 bases. Germline values: CDR1 ENHRY, CDR2 SYGVKD. The CDR3 totals 16 residues. The trim removed 3 bases at V and 2 bases at J, leaving 9 bases unmatched. CDR3 residues: CAISDLSRQGNTEAFF. CDR3 in DNA: TGTGCCATCAGTGACCTGTCGCGACAGGGAAACACTGAAGCTTTCTTT.

The chain links TRBV18 to TRBJ2-5; D not certain. V was trimmed by 2 bases and J by 4 bases, leaving 11 bases between them. The CDR3 loop spans 14 amino acids. CDR1 is KGHSH, CDR2 LQKENI, per germline. CDR3 sequence reads: CASSPTQNGETQYF. CDR3 sequence (DNA): TGTGCCAGCTCACCAACCCAGAATGGAGAGACCCAGTACTTC.

The gene calls are TRBV5-6 and TRBJ2-6; TRBD1 matches 9 bases. Germline-derived CDR1 and CDR2 are SGHDT and YYEEEE. V trimming: 4 bases; J trimming: 3 bases; junction bases outside the gene matches: 2. The CDR3 loop spans 15 amino acids. The CDR3: CASSKDRGGANVLTF. DNA of the CDR3: TGTGCCAGCAGCAAGGACAGGGGTGGGGCCAACGTCCTGACTTTC.

V is TRBV6-5 and J is TRBJ1-2; TRBD1 matches 9 bases. From germline, CDR1 is MNHEY and CDR2 SVGAGI. J was trimmed by 7 bases and V by 5 bases; bases with no gene match: 5. CDR3 length: 13 residues. The CDR3 DNA reads as TGTGCCAGCAGTCGGGACAGGGCGAGTGGCTACACCTTC. This translates into CASSRDRASGYTF.

The rearrangement uses TRBV5-4 and TRBJ2-1, with 7 bases aligning to TRBD2. CDR1 and CDR2 from the germline V gene are SGHNT and YYREEE (reference sequence). The V gene end was trimmed by 0 bases and the J gene end by 3 bases; junction bases not matched to a gene: 3. This CDR3 is built from 15 residues. CDR3 sequence reads: CASSLASSGYNEQFF. The CDR3 coding sequence is TGTGCCAGCAGCTTGGCGTCTAGCGGCTACAATGAGCAGTTCTTC.

In this sample, this clone turned up once. The chain recombines TRBV4-1 with TRBJ1-5, with a tentative D call TRBD1 (5 bases). V dropped 0 bases and J dropped 0 bases, with 15 bases sitting between them. CDR3 length: 18 amino acids. Germline V lookup: CDR1 MGHRA, CDR2 YSYEKL. The CDR3 loop reads CASSQDRGGENSNQPQHF. The DNA of the CDR3 is TGCGCCAGCAGCCAAGATCGAGGAGGGGAAAATAGCAATCAGCCCCAGCATTTT.

The J gene is TRBJ2-1, the V gene TRBV18, with D maybe TRBD2 (6 bases). V lost 4 bases and J 2 bases, leaving 9 bases between the germline ends. The germline V gene has CDR1 KGHSH and CDR2 LQKENI. This CDR3 region has 14 residues. This chain's CDR3 is CASSRRETYNEQFF. The CDR3 DNA sequence: TGTGCCAGCTCACGACGGGAGACCTACAATGAGCAGTTCTTC. Full variable domain (rest looked up from reference TRBV18 and TRBJ2-1): NAGVMQNPRHLVRRRGQEARLRCSPMKGHSHVYWYRQLPEEGLKFMVYLQKENIIDESGMPKERFSAEFPKEGPSILRIQQVVRGDSAAYFCASSRRETYNEQFFGPGTRLTVL.

This chain joins TRBV18 and TRBJ2-7, with 7 bases matching TRBD2. Germline assignment: CDR1 KGHSH and CDR2 LQKENI. The V and J ends lost 8 bases and 1 base, in that order; junction bases with no gene match: 5. The CDR3 covers 13 residues. CDR3 DNA sequence: TGTGCCAGCGATGGCGGGAGTTCCTACGAGCAGTACTTC. Translated, it gives CASDGGSSYEQYF.

CDR3 loop: CASRPRADQYQETQYF. In DNA form, the CDR3 reads TGTGCCAGCCGACCTCGGGCAGATCAGTACCAAGAGACCCAGTACTTC. The chain carries TRBV27 and TRBJ2-5; D gene unclear. Germline V CDR1 and CDR2: MNHEY, SMNVEV (reference sequence). The germline V and J ends were trimmed by 8 bases and 0 bases, with 19 bases remaining between them. CDR3 length: 16 residues.

The chain has TRBV11-2 and TRBJ2-3, with a weak D call TRBD2 (5 bases). Trimming shortened V by 2 bases and J by 4 bases, and 10 bases separated the two germline ends. CDR1 and CDR2 from the germline V gene are SGHAT and FQNNGV. This CDR3 region has 14 residues. DNA of the CDR3: TGTGCCAGCAGCTTACCCACGGGGTCAGATACGCAGTATTTT. It specifies CASSLPTGSDTQYF.

As for this clone: A read error may account for a junction end that differs from germline. This chain joins TRBV10-1 and TRBJ2-3, with a weak D call TRBD2 (6 bases). The CDR3 is 12 amino acids. CDR1 is WNHNN, CDR2 SYGVQD, per germline (reference sequence). Here the CDR3 reads CASSEGIADPHF. In DNA form, the CDR3 reads TGCGCCAGCAGTGAGGGAATAGCGGACCCACATTTT.